The present entry profiles one T cell receptor beta chain with its context. TCRdb used MiXCR to reprocess the 5' RACE reads, holding one entry per CDR3 protein. The table lists more than 400,000 distinct CDR3 sequences, 13% to 15% of them singletons. This specimen comes from a study of identical twins. Germline V CDR1 and CDR2: DFQATT, SNEGSKA (reference sequence). Trimming at V came to 0 bases and at J to 3 bases, leaving 2 bases not matched to a gene. The CDR3 covers 15 residues. The same data also contributed to another study, on yellow fever vaccine responses in identical twins.

The sample comprised CD4+ T cells sorted from blood. The genes are TRBV20-1 and TRBJ2-1, with 10 nucleotides matching TRBD2. This receptor was taken from a woman under 30 in good health. The CDR3 loop reads CSARDPSGGYNEQFF. The CDR3 DNA reads TGCAGTGCTAGAGATCCTAGCGGGGGCTACAATGAGCAGTTCTTC.